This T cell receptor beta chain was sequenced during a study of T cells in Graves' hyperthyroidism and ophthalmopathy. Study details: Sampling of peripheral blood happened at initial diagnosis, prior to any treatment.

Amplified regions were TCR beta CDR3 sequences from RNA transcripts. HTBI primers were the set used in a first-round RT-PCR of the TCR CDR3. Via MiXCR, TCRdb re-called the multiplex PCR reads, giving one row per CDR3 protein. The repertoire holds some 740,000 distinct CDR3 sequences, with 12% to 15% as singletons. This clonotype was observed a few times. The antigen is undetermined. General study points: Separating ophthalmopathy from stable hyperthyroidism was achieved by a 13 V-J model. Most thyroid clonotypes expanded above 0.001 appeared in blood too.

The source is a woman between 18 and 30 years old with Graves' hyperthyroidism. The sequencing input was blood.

CDR3 bases: TGTGCCAGCAGCTTGACAGGGATTGACTATGGCTACACCTTC. Translated: CASSLTGIDYGYTF. The chain combines TRBV7-9 with TRBJ1-2; 7 bases map to TRBD1. Trimming removed 3 bases from V and 3 bases from J; junction bases left unmatched: 4. The CDR3 runs to 14 residues. Germline V gene sequence: CDR1 SEHNR, CDR2 FQNEAQ (reference sequence).